This passage covers 6 T cell receptor beta chains from one sample sequenced in a study of OX40 agonist ivuxolimab in advanced cancers. Profiled with immunoSEQ multiplex PCR; TCRdb holds only in-frame clones, not every one. The sample consists of about 70,000 clones, roughly 90% of them appearing once. The specimen was CD4+ or CD8+ T cells sorted from blood, collected in a trial of the OX40 agonist ivuxolimab. The receptors derive from an adult with an advanced solid tumor such as melanoma, head and neck, liver or kidney cancer.

DNA for the CDR3: TGTGCCAGCAGCTTAGAAGGAGGGAACTATGGCTACACCTTC. Translation gives CASSLEGGNYGYTF. This chain joins TRBV7-2 and TRBJ1-2; no clear D gene. There are 14 residues in the CDR3. The germline gives CDR1 SGHTA, CDR2 FQGNSA. Trimming shortened V by 1 base and J by 2 bases, and 8 bases separated the two germline ends.

This rearrangement joins TRBV2 to TRBJ2-1; no firm D call. V was clipped by 8 bases and J by 4 bases, with 6 bases between them. The CDR3 loop spans 11 amino acids. CDR1 and CDR2 (germline): SNHLY, FYNNEI. The CDR3 DNA reads TGTGCCAGCGCAGGATACAATGAGCAGTTCTTC. Protein product: CASAGYNEQFF. The full variable domain, with the rest looked up from reference TRBV2 and TRBJ2-1, is EPEVTQTPSHQVTQMGQEVILRCVPISNHLYFYWYRQILGQKVEFLVSFYNNEISEKSEIFDDQFSVERPDGSNFTLKIRSTKLEDSAMYFCASAGYNEQFFGPGTRLTVL.

V and J are TRBV7-6 and TRBJ1-2; D is uncertain. The CDR3 is 14 residues long. Germline V CDR1 and CDR2: SGHVS, FNYEAQ. V was pared by 5 bases and J by 4 bases, with 14 bases between. CDR3 amino acids: CASSDPRVSYGYTF. CDR3 DNA sequence: TGTGCCAGCAGCGATCCTCGGGTTAGCTATGGCTACACCTTC. Looking up the rest from reference TRBV7-6 and TRBJ1-2 gives the full variable domain: GAGVSQSPRYKVTKRGQDVALRCDPISGHVSLYWYRQALGQGPEFLTYFNYEAQQDKSGLPNDRFSAERPEGSISTLTIQRTEQRDSAMYRCASSDPRVSYGYTFGSGTRLTVV.

The chain combines TRBV28 with TRBJ2-1; TRBD1 aligns across 7 bases. V was clipped by 5 bases and J by 6 bases; unmatched bases: 10. Germline V gene sequence: CDR1 MDHEN, CDR2 SYDVKM. This CDR3 has 15 residues. The CDR3: CASSTSGTDINEQFF. DNA for the CDR3: TGTGCCAGCAGTACCTCCGGGACAGATATCAATGAGCAGTTCTTC.

Comment on this clone: At the DNA level, this CDR3 is encoded by other sequences in the same sample as well. V usage is TRBV6-5 and J usage is TRBJ2-7; D possibly corresponds to TRBD1 (6 bases). Germline CDR1 and CDR2: MNHEY and SVGAGI. With 6 bases removed from V and 2 bases from J, the gap between germline ends came to 14 bases. This CDR3 comprises 14 residues. The CDR3 DNA is TGTGCCAGCAGCCTTGACAGGTTTCCCTACGAGCAGTACTTC. Protein product: CASSLDRFPYEQYF.

The V and J genes are TRBV21-1 and TRBJ1-2; TRBD1, the table's D call, lacks a check against the DNA. TRBV21-1 is marked as a pseudogene. The CDR3 is made up of 16 amino acids. CDR3 residues: CASSTPAGGVCYGYTF. The CDR3 DNA reads as TGTGCCAGCAGCACACCCGCAGGGGGTGTTTGCTATGGCTACACCTTC.